The clone carrying this T cell receptor (beta chain) has just one count. Its target is unknown. V dropped 0 bases and J dropped 1 base, with 6 bases sitting between them. From germline, CDR1 is SGHNT and CDR2 YENEEA. The length of the CDR3 is 14 residues. This sample was taken from a study of cytomegalovirus exposure and HLA in healthy donors. Profiling relied on immunoSEQ multiplex PCR, and the TCRdb table lists in-frame clones only, not all of them. The sample yields about 200,000 clones, around 84% seen once. Findings of the study overall: Some TCR beta chains (more than 150 of them) were listed as cytomegalovirus-associated. It was confirmed in vitro that three of the CMV-associated chains were specific for CMV antigens. Accounts indicate the classifier identified cytomegalovirus status with strong specificity and sensitivity.

The chain couples TRBV11-3 to TRBJ1-1; D is possibly TRBD1 (5 bases). Material for sequencing was PBMCs. The TCR was taken from a woman aged 30 to 39 in good health and CMV-seropositive. The CDR3 loop is CASSLDGQNTEAFF. Here the CDR3 DNA reads TGTGCCAGCAGCTTAGATGGACAGAACACTGAAGCTTTCTTT.